This record looks at one T cell receptor (beta chain) sequence and its context. Germline lookup yields CDR1 SGHRS and CDR2 YFSETQ. This CDR3 comprises 18 residues. J lost 7 bases, V lost 3 bases, and 16 bases had no gene match. Measured with immunoSEQ multiplex PCR; TCRdb has only the in-frame clones, and not every one. This sample yields about 81,000 clones, of which over 75% are seen a single time; around 1.6% belongs to the top ten. These data belong to a study of Tregs in tolerant kidney transplant recipients. Recipients received nonmyeloablative bone marrow transplants from related graft donors, with transient mixed chimerism.

The genes are TRBV5-1 and TRBJ2-2; 9 bases map to TRBD2. Here the sequenced sample was CD4+ T cells from blood (PBMCs), taken 24 months after the transplant. This TCR derives from a human patient who received a combined kidney and bone marrow transplant. Some T cells may have originated in the graft donor. As DNA, the CDR3 is TGCGCCAGCAGCTCAGCCGGCGGCGGGAGGGCCTTGGACGGGGAGCTGTTTTTT. Its protein is CASSSAGGGRALDGELFF. The whole variable domain, filled in from reference TRBV5-1 and TRBJ2-2, reads KAGVTQTPRYLIKTRGQQVTLSCSPISGHRSVSWYQQTPGQGLQFLFEYFSETQRNKGNFPGRFSGRQFSNSRSEMNVSTLELGDSALYLCASSSAGGGRALDGELFFGEGSRLTVL.